One and the same sample provided the 22 T cell receptor beta chains below, sequenced in a study of blood T cell repertoires in COVID-19. Data came from immunoSEQ multiplex PCR; TCRdb stores just in-frame clones and leaves some out. The sample contains 90,000 to 100,000 clones, around 85% of which appear only once. Sequenced: peripheral blood. All receptors derive from a human donor in a cohort sampled during active COVID-19.

The chain couples TRBV29-1 to TRBJ1-1; TRBD1 might be the D (5 bases). This CDR3 contains 11 residues. Trimming shortened V by 5 bases and J by 10 bases, and 14 bases separated the two germline ends. CDR1 and CDR2 (germline): SQVTM, ANQGSEA. The CDR3 region has the DNA TGCAGCGTTTCGGGGGGTGGGGTAGCTTTCTTT. As protein: CSVSGGGVAFF.

This rearrangement joins TRBV4-1 to TRBJ1-1; D not resolved. Germline loops: CDR1 MGHRA, CDR2 YSYEKL. The ends were cut back, 3 bases at V and 0 bases at J, with 11 bases in the middle. This CDR3 spans 15 amino acids. CDR3 residues: CASSHPQFLNTEAFF. In nucleotides, the CDR3 is TGCGCCAGCAGCCACCCACAGTTTTTGAACACTGAAGCTTTCTTT.

The chain uses TRBV4-2 and TRBJ2-7, with 8 bases matching TRBD1. The trim removed 5 bases at V and 7 bases at J, leaving 7 bases unmatched. CDR1 LGHNA and CDR2 YNFKEQ come from the germline V gene. CDR3 length: 13 amino acids. The chain's CDR3 is CASSFQGAREQYF. The CDR3 bases are TGTGCCAGCAGCTTCCAGGGGGCGAGAGAGCAGTACTTC.

This clone was found once. The chain recombines TRBV3-1 (or the pseudogene TRBV3-2) with TRBJ1-4; 8 bases are a match to TRBD1. The CDR3 runs to 15 residues. Trimming took 0 bases from V and 8 from J; bases not matched to a gene: 5. Germline V gene data show CDR1 as LGHDT and CDR2 as YNNKEL (reference sequence). As DNA, the CDR3 is TGTGCCAGCAGCCAAGATGGCCAGGGGGCGGAAAAACTGTTTTTT. It encodes CASSQDGQGAEKLFF.

The V call is TRBV28, the J call TRBJ2-7; 7 nucleotides align to TRBD2. Losses at the gene ends were 1 base for V and 1 base for J; bases not matched to a gene: 4. The CDR3 covers 15 residues. Germline assignment: CDR1 MDHEN and CDR2 SYDVKM. CDR3 protein: CASSLLAGASYEQYF. CDR3 sequence (DNA): TGTGCCAGCAGTTTATTGGCGGGAGCATCCTACGAGCAGTACTTC.

The rearrangement joins TRBV19 to TRBJ2-7, with TRBD1 matching 8 bases. After removal of 3 bases from V and 5 bases from J, the junction contained 15 bases not matched to a gene. CDR3 size: 17 residues. The germline V gene encodes CDR1 LNHDA and CDR2 SQIVND (reference sequence). The CDR3 DNA is TGTGCCAGTAGTATCGTCCTCGGACAGGGTGGCTGGAACGAGCAGTACTTC. Translation gives CASSIVLGQGGWNEQYF.

This rearrangement joins TRBV7-9 to TRBJ1-3; no firm D call. CDR1 SEHNR and CDR2 FQNEAQ come from the germline V gene (reference sequence). V lost 5 bases to trimming and J lost 7 bases, with 15 bases between them. This CDR3 has 14 amino acids. This chain's CDR3 is CASSPIAGRNTIYF. CDR3 coding DNA: TGTGCCAGCAGCCCCATAGCGGGGAGGAACACCATATATTTT.

This chain uses TRBV7-8 with TRBJ2-1; D is possibly TRBD2 (6 bases). This CDR3 region has 11 residues. The germline gives CDR1 SGHVS, CDR2 FQNEAQ. Trimming pared 8 bases from V and 4 bases from J, leaving 6 bases between. DNA of the CDR3: TGTGCCAGCGGGGGGTACAATGAGCAGTTCTTC. Translated, it gives CASGGYNEQFF. Supplemented by reference TRBV7-8 and TRBJ2-1, the full variable domain reads GAGVSQSPRYKVAKRGQDVALRCDPISGHVSLFWYQQALGQGPEFLTYFQNEAQLDKSGLPSDRFFAERPEGSVSTLKIQRTQQEDSAVYLCASGGYNEQFFGPGTRLTVL.

The genes are TRBV7-3 and TRBJ1-1; possibly TRBD1 for D (5 bases). V was cut by 3 bases and J by 3 bases, with 11 bases left in between. CDR3 length: 14 amino acids. Germline loops: CDR1 SGHTA, CDR2 FQGTGA. For the CDR3, the DNA is TGTGCCAGCAGCTTCAGCTCGGGGGACACTGAAGCTTTCTTT. This codes for CASSFSSGDTEAFF.

Comments on this clone: Other DNA variants within this sample encode the same CDR3. This sequence joins TRBV7-9 and TRBJ2-5; TRBD2 matches at 9 bases. Per the germline V gene, CDR1 is SEHNR and CDR2 is FQNEAQ (reference sequence). The CDR3 consists of 13 residues. The V gene end was trimmed by 3 bases and the J gene end by 5 bases; junction bases not matched to a gene: 1. The chain's CDR3 is CASSLAGGETQYF. The CDR3, as DNA: TGTGCCAGCAGCTTGGCGGGAGGGGAGACCCAGTACTTC.

The rearrangement uses TRBV10-3 and TRBJ1-2, with a possible D match to TRBD1 (5 bases). The CDR3 is 14 amino acids. V was clipped by 6 bases and J by 4 bases, with 15 bases between them. From germline, CDR1 is ENHRY and CDR2 SYGVKD. DNA of the CDR3: TGTGCCATCAGGGAGGAAGGGGCAGTCTATGGCTACACCTTC. Translated: CAIREEGAVYGYTF.

This chain connects TRBV23-1 to TRBJ2-7; 13 bases fit TRBD2. TRBV23-1 is known as an ORF, though its function is uncertain. V lost 2 bases and J lost 2; bases outside the gene matches: 15. CDR3 size: 20 residues. The CDR3 spells CASSQHGTVETSGRTYEQYF. In DNA, the CDR3 is TGCGCCAGCAGTCAACACGGGACAGTCGAGACTAGCGGGAGGACCTACGAGCAGTACTTC.

In its sample, this clone was seen many times. This chain connects TRBV7-9 to TRBJ1-6; D might be TRBD1 (6 bases). Germline V lookup: CDR1 SEHNR, CDR2 FQNEAQ (reference sequence). The CDR3 loop spans 15 amino acids. Trimming took 2 bases from V and 8 from J, leaving 13 bases between them. CDR3 DNA: TGTGCCAGCAGCTTAAGAACAGGGACGGATTCACCCCTCCACTTT. It translates to CASSLRTGTDSPLHF.

The chain combines TRBV6-5 with TRBJ1-1; D possibly corresponds to TRBD1 (5 bases). This CDR3 spans 15 amino acids. V lost 6 bases and J 1 base, leaving 15 bases between the germline ends. Germline assignment: CDR1 MNHEY and CDR2 SVGAGI. DNA of the CDR3: TGTGCCAGCAGACGCACCGTTACAGGGAACACTGAAGCTTTCTTT. As protein: CASRRTVTGNTEAFF.

The CDR3 spells CASSLGAGVRAFF. CDR3 DNA: TGTGCCAGCAGCTTAGGGGCAGGGGTCAGAGCTTTCTTT. V is TRBV11-3 and J is TRBJ1-1; perhaps TRBD1 as D (6 bases). The V gene's germline CDR1 is SGHNT and CDR2 YENEEA. The V end was cut by 1 base, the J end by 10 bases, with 13 bases between. The CDR3 is made up of 13 amino acids.

The chain couples TRBV5-4 to TRBJ2-3, with 7 bases fitting TRBD2. The CDR3 consists of 16 residues. The V segment lost 3 bases and the J segment 2 bases; nucleotides outside the gene matches: 9. The germline V gene has CDR1 SGHNT and CDR2 YYREEE (reference sequence). The CDR3 bases are TGTGCCAGCAGCTATAGCGGACGGGAGGTCACAGATACGCAGTATTTT. Protein: CASSYSGREVTDTQYF.

The CDR3 DNA follows: TGTGCCAGCAGTTCACCTGAGGAGACCCAGTACTTC. Protein product: CASSSPEETQYF. The rearrangement links TRBV6-6 to TRBJ2-5; D is unclear. Trimming stripped 4 bases from V and 5 bases from J, with 8 bases between. CDR1 and CDR2 from the germline V gene are MNHNY and SVGAGI (reference sequence). This CDR3 region has 12 residues.

V gene TRBV6-4 combines with J gene TRBJ2-1; 9 bases line up with TRBD2. The CDR3 sequence is 16 residues long. Germline loops: CDR1 MRHNA, CDR2 SNTAGT. V lost 2 bases to trimming and J lost 3 bases; unmatched junction nucleotides: 5. CDR3 DNA sequence: TGTGCCAGCAGTGACGTTAAGACTAGCGGCTACAATGAGCAGTTCTTC. Amino acids: CASSDVKTSGYNEQFF.

This chain links TRBV15 with TRBJ2-5, with 7 bases that match TRBD2. CDR1 is LNHNV, CDR2 YYDKDF, per germline (reference sequence). The CDR3 totals 17 residues. The J segment lost 2 bases and the V segment lost 3 bases, leaving 12 bases of the junction unmatched. Here the CDR3 reads CATSSYQGVAGQETQYF. DNA of the CDR3: TGTGCCACCAGCAGTTACCAGGGTGTAGCGGGTCAAGAGACCCAGTACTTC. Variable domain in full (rest from reference TRBV15 and TRBJ2-5): DAMVIQNPRYQVTQFGKPVTLSCSQTLNHNVMYWYQQKSSQAPKLLFHYYDKDFNNEADTPDNFQSRRPNTSFCFLDIRSPGLGDTAMYLCATSSYQGVAGQETQYFGPGTRLLVL.

This chain connects TRBV9 to TRBJ1-5; D unclear. The CDR3 has 14 amino acids. Germline assignment: CDR1 SGDLS and CDR2 YYNGEE. Trimming pared 5 bases from V and 2 bases from J, leaving 11 bases between. The DNA for the CDR3 is TGTGCCAGCAGTGCCAGTGTACGCAATCAGCCCCAGCATTTT. Its translation is CASSASVRNQPQHF. Looking up the rest from reference TRBV9 and TRBJ1-5 gives the full variable domain: DSGVTQTPKHLITATGQRVTLRCSPRSGDLSVYWYQQSLDQGLQFLIQYYNGEERAKGNILERFSAQQFPDLHSELNLSSLELGDSALYFCASSASVRNQPQHFGDGTRLSIL.

The chain carries TRBV2 and TRBJ1-2; D not resolved. Trimming took off 2 bases at V and 2 bases at J, with 9 bases between the two ends. This CDR3 is 14 amino acids long. In germline, CDR1 is SNHLY, CDR2 FYNNEI. Here the CDR3 DNA reads TGTGCCAGCAGTGAACAGGTGGCCAACTATGGCTACACCTTC. It is translated as CASSEQVANYGYTF.

V is TRBV6-5 and J is TRBJ2-5; D is uncertain. Germline assignment: CDR1 MNHEY and CDR2 SVGAGI. V lost 8 bases to trimming and J lost 5 bases, with 12 bases between them. This CDR3 comprises 12 residues. CDR3 amino acids: CASGDRVETQYF. CDR3 nucleotide sequence: TGTGCCAGCGGAGACCGAGTGGAGACCCAGTACTTC.